Listed below are T cell receptor beta chains from one sample, sequenced in a study of cytomegalovirus exposure and HLA in healthy donors. Clones were sequenced by immunoSEQ multiplex PCR, and TCRdb holds only the in-frame ones, with some missing. Of 50,000 to 65,000 clones in the sample, 85% to 95% are singletons; the top ten hold about 6.4%. Sequenced input: PBMCs. These TCRs come from a woman aged 18-29 years in good health and CMV-seropositive. CDR3s include the opening cysteine and the closing phenylalanine or tryptophan. The D gene is left open where the match is weak.

V gene,D gene,CDR3 protein
TRBV30,NA,CAWSRRQGSGSTEAFF
TRBV7-9,NA,CASSLSTPDATNEKLFF
TRBV5-4,TRBD1,CASSPGGGQGLTGELFF
TRBV6-1,NA,CASKQGYTEAFF
TRBV30,NA,CAWSVTGGTEAFF
TRBV29-1,NA,CSVREQNYEQYF
TRBV5-6,TRBD1,CASSLGTGNYEQYF
TRBV30,TRBD2,CAWSGGLAVTDTQYF
TRBV7-9,TRBD2,CASSLGASGTADTQYF
TRBV9,TRBD1,CASSAGQGAGEQFF
TRBV11-2,NA,CASSLRSTYNSPLHF
TRBV28,NA,CASSFSTYSGNTIYF
TRBV19,TRBD1,CASRDRAKNQPQHF
TRBV23-1,NA,CAWPRGRWYIQYF
TRBV4-1,NA,CASSHKQGDYEQYF
TRBV28,NA,CASSFGLNSYNEQFF
TRBV19,TRBD2,CASRGLAGDYEQFF
TRBV29-1,TRBD2,CSVEGLAGPTGELFF
TRBV30,NA,CAWSVDNYYGYTF
TRBV5-1,NA,CASSDTGNTGELFF
TRBV5-1,TRBD1,CASSPGQDNEKLFF
TRBV27,NA,CASSTTDLGPQHF
TRBV29-1,TRBD2,CSVLGLAGGDGDTQYF
TRBV29-1,TRBD1,CSVVYVTGGNNEQFF
TRBV9,NA,CASSVGTGVYETQYF
TRBV5-1,NA,CASSLGSQSRGLQETQYF
TRBV19,NA,CASSVQDLRPQHF
TRBV5-1,TRBD2,CASSLVGGPLNIQYF
TRBV4-1,NA,CASSQDRAQWDEQYF
TRBV10-1,NA,CASSDWTPRGAFF
TRBV10-3,NA,CAISESSPEQYF
TRBV10-3,NA,CAISPPSGETQYF
TRBV27,NA,CASSLRPLRGTGELFF
TRBV7-2,NA,CASSLPPGTEAFF
TRBV5-1,TRBD2,CASSFSGRNKGELFF
TRBV19,NA,CASSTGLLREQYF
TRBV15,TRBD1,CATSGQGATGELFF
TRBV7-9,NA,CASSPSSGQPQHF
TRBV5-1,NA,CASSGPHNEKLFF
TRBV6-4,TRBD1,CASSSTGDSYEQYF
TRBV5-1,TRBD1,CASSLGQGNTGELFF
TRBV30,TRBD2,CAWSMGKLAATDTQYF
TRBV4-1,NA,CASSLFFPHLGGQKTQYF
TRBV7-9,NA,CASSLERAAYNEQFF
TRBV4-1,TRBD1,CASSRIGTVRYEQYF
TRBV27,NA,CASSLSWGDSGNTIYF
TRBV9,NA,CASSVAGNTEAFF
TRBV5-1,TRBD1,CASSLPGTGVDEQYF
TRBV28,TRBD1,CASRKQGSGEKLFF
TRBV30,NA,CAWSSGVPGGTHF
TRBV27,NA,CASSLSGGRESADTQYF
TRBV9,NA,CASSVDMWGSQNYGYTF
TRBV19,NA,CASSSGITGVAKNIQYF
TRBV5-6,NA,CASSQNVLTYEQYF
TRBV5-1,TRBD2,CASRYSGINTGELFF
TRBV19,TRBD1,CASSPSGTGLTTQHF
TRBV4-1,NA,CASSQDNLGTEAFF